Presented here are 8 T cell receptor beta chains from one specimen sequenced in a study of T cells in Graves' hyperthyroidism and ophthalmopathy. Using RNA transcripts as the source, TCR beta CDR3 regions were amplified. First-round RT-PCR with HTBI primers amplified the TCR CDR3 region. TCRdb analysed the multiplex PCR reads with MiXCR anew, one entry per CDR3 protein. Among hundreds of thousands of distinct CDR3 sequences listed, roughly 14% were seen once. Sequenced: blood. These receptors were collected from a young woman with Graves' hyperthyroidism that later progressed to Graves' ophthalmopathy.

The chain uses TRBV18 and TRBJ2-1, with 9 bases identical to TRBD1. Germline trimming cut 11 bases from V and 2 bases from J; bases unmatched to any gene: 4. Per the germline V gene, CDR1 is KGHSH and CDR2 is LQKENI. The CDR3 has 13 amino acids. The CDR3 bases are TGTGCCGGCAGGACAGGGGCCTACAATGAGCAGTTCTTC. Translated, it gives CAGRTGAYNEQFF.

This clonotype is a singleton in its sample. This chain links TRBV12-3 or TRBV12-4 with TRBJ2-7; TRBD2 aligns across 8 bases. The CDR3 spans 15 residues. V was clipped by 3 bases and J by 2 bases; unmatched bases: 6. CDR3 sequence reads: CASSFGPGGAYEQYF. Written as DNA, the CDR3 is TGTGCCAGCAGTTTTGGCCCGGGAGGGGCCTACGAGCAGTACTTC.

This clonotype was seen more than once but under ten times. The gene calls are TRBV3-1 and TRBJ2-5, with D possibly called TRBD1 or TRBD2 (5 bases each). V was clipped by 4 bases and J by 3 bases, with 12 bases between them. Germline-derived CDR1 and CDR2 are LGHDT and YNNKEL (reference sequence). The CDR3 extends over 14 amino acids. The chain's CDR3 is CASSRPGREETQYF. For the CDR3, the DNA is TGTGCCAGCAGCCGACCGGGGCGGGAAGAGACCCAGTACTTC.

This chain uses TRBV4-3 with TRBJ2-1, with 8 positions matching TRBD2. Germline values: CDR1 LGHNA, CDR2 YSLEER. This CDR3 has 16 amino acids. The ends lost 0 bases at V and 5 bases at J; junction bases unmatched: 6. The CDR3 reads CASSQDWAGGNNEQFF. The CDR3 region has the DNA TGCGCCAGCAGCCAAGATTGGGCGGGAGGAAACAATGAGCAGTTCTTC.

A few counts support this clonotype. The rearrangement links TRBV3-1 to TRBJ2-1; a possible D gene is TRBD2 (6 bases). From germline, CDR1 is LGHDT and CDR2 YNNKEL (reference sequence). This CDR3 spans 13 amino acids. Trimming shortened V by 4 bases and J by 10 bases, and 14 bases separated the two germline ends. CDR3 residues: CASSPGAGGEQFF. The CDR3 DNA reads TGTGCCAGCAGCCCCGGGGCAGGAGGGGAGCAGTTCTTC.

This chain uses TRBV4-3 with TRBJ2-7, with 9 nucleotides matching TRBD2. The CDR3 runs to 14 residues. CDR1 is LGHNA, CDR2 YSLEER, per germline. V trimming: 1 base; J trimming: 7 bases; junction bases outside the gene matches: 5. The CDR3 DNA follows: TGCGCCAGCAGCCAAGCGGCGGGAGGGGGAGAGCAGTACTTC. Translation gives CASSQAAGGGEQYF.

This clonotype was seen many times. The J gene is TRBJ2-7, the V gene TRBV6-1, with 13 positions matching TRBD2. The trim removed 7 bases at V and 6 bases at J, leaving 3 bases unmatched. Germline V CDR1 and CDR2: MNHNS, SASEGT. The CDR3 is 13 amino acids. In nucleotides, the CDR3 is TGTGCCAGCAAGGGACTAGCGGGATTCGAGCAGTACTTC. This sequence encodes CASKGLAGFEQYF.

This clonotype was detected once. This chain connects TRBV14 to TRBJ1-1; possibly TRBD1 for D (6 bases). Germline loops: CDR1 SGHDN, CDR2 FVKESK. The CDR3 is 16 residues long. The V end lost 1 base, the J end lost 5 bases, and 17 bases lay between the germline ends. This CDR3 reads CASSQGGVGGGTEAFF. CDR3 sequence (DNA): TGTGCCAGCAGCCAAGGAGGTGTCGGGGGCGGGACTGAAGCTTTCTTT. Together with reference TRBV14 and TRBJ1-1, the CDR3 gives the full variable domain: EAGVTQFPSHSVIEKGQTVTLRCDPISGHDNLYWYRRVMGKEIKFLLHFVKESKQDESGMPNNRFLAERTGGTYSTLKVQPAELEDSGVYFCASSQGGVGGGTEAFFGQGTRLTVV.